A selection of T cell receptor beta chains follows, all from one sample in a study of chemoradiotherapy in HPV16-positive cancers. Sequenced by immunoSEQ multiplex PCR; TCRdb stores in-frame clones only, minus some. The repertoire holds more than 10,000 clones, roughly nine tenths seen once, with 2.5% to 3% in the top ten. Material: blood, obtained from a patient who underwent chemoradiotherapy. These receptors all come from a human donor with HPV-associated anogenital cancer. CDR3s include the opening cysteine and the closing phenylalanine or tryptophan. Fields, in order: CDR3 protein, CDR3 DNA, D gene, clone size, CDR3 length, J gene, V gene. The D gene is left open where the match is weak. Some rows mark clone size as missing; the rest say once, few, many or name a class of expanded clone.

CDR3 protein: CASTPLTGTRVGDTQYF
CDR3 DNA: TGCGCCAGCACCCCGTTAACCGGGACTAGAGTCGGAGATACGCAGTATTTT
D gene: TRBD2
clone size: NA
CDR3 length: 17
J gene: TRBJ2-3
V gene: TRBV4-1

CDR3 protein: CAISEPESLGYGYTF
CDR3 DNA: TGTGCCATCAGTGAGCCTGAGAGTTTGGGCTATGGCTACACCTTC
D gene: NA
clone size: NA
CDR3 length: 15
J gene: TRBJ1-2
V gene: TRBV10-3

CDR3 protein: CASSSGGRNTEAFF
CDR3 DNA: TGTGCCAGCAGCTCAGGGGGCAGGAACACTGAAGCTTTCTTT
D gene: TRBD1
clone size: NA
CDR3 length: 14
J gene: TRBJ1-1
V gene: TRBV28

CDR3 protein: CASSQLAGGTGDTQYF
CDR3 DNA: TGCGCCAGCAGCCAATTAGCGGGGGGGACGGGAGATACGCAGTATTTT
D gene: TRBD2
clone size: NA
CDR3 length: 16
J gene: TRBJ2-3
V gene: TRBV5-1

CDR3 protein: CASSLDAGGGQPQHF
CDR3 DNA: TGTGCCAGCAGCTTAGATGCAGGGGGCGGGCAGCCCCAGCATTTT
D gene: TRBD1
clone size: NA
CDR3 length: 15
J gene: TRBJ1-5
V gene: TRBV7-2

CDR3 protein: CASSLTRDGNTIYF
CDR3 DNA: TGTGCCAGCAGCCTGACCCGGGATGGAAACACCATATATTTT
D gene: NA
clone size: NA
CDR3 length: 14
J gene: TRBJ1-3
V gene: TRBV7-2

CDR3 protein: CASKNSGTGNDHEQFF
CDR3 DNA: TGTGCCAGCAAAAACTCGGGGACAGGGAATGATCATGAGCAGTTCTTC
D gene: TRBD1
clone size: NA
CDR3 length: 16
J gene: TRBJ2-1
V gene: TRBV11-1

CDR3 protein: CATTWTEGTSPLHF
CDR3 DNA: TGTGCCACCACATGGACAGAAGGGACTTCACCCCTCCACTTT
D gene: NA
clone size: NA
CDR3 length: 14
J gene: TRBJ1-6
V gene: TRBV2

CDR3 protein: CASSSGQGVLSHGYTF
CDR3 DNA: TGTGCCAGCAGCTCCGGACAGGGAGTTCTTTCTCATGGCTACACCTTC
D gene: TRBD1
clone size: NA
CDR3 length: 16
J gene: TRBJ1-2
V gene: TRBV5-5

CDR3 protein: CAWSVGGTDTQYF
CDR3 DNA: TGTGCCTGGAGTGTAGGGGGAACAGATACGCAGTATTTT
D gene: NA
clone size: few
CDR3 length: 13
J gene: TRBJ2-3
V gene: TRBV30

CDR3 protein: CASSDLYGREGGEKLFF
CDR3 DNA: TGCGCCAGCAGTGACCTATATGGACGAGAGGGCGGTGAAAAACTGTTTTTT
D gene: NA
clone size: few
CDR3 length: 17
J gene: TRBJ1-4
V gene: TRBV4-1

CDR3 protein: CASSLGQGGYEKLFF
CDR3 DNA: TGTGCCAGCAGCTTAGGGCAGGGGGGATATGAAAAACTGTTTTTT
D gene: TRBD1
clone size: NA
CDR3 length: 15
J gene: TRBJ1-4
V gene: TRBV11-2

CDR3 protein: CASRHPGSLPGELFF
CDR3 DNA: TGTGCCAGCAGACACCCGGGATCCCTGCCGGGGGAGCTGTTTTTT
D gene: NA
clone size: few
CDR3 length: 15
J gene: TRBJ2-2
V gene: TRBV6-5

CDR3 protein: CASSPVGGGPIDTQYF
CDR3 DNA: TGTGCCAGTAGTCCTGTAGGGGGGGGGCCGATAGATACGCAGTATTTT
D gene: NA
clone size: few
CDR3 length: 16
J gene: TRBJ2-3
V gene: TRBV19

CDR3 protein: CASSQDTLTGRYYGYTF
CDR3 DNA: TGCGCCAGCAGCCAAGATACCCTGACAGGGAGATACTATGGCTACACCTTC
D gene: TRBD1
clone size: NA
CDR3 length: 17
J gene: TRBJ1-2
V gene: TRBV4-3

CDR3 protein: CASSYGRGTYGYTF
CDR3 DNA: TGTGCCAGCAGCTACGGCAGGGGAACCTATGGCTACACCTTC
D gene: NA
clone size: NA
CDR3 length: 14
J gene: TRBJ1-2
V gene: TRBV7-9

CDR3 protein: CASSPPVKETQYF
CDR3 DNA: TGTGCCAGCTCACCACCGGTGAAAGAGACCCAGTACTTC
D gene: NA
clone size: NA
CDR3 length: 13
J gene: TRBJ2-5
V gene: TRBV18

CDR3 protein: CASSAQQGPGNTIYF
CDR3 DNA: TGTGCCAGCAGCGCCCAACAGGGGCCTGGAAACACCATATATTTT
D gene: TRBD1
clone size: NA
CDR3 length: 15
J gene: TRBJ1-3
V gene: TRBV7-9

CDR3 protein: CASSFRLTSRTDTQYF
CDR3 DNA: TGTGCCAGCAGCTTCCGACTGACCTCAAGAACAGATACGCAGTATTTT
D gene: NA
clone size: NA
CDR3 length: 16
J gene: TRBJ2-3
V gene: TRBV7-8

CDR3 protein: CASSSFGGDSGELFF
CDR3 DNA: TGTGCCAGCAGTTCTTTCGGGGGAGATAGCGGGGAGCTGTTTTTT
D gene: NA
clone size: NA
CDR3 length: 15
J gene: TRBJ2-2
V gene: TRBV6-5

CDR3 protein: CASRLSGGADEQFF
CDR3 DNA: TGTGCCAGCAGACTTAGCGGGGGGGCGGATGAGCAGTTCTTC
D gene: TRBD2
clone size: NA
CDR3 length: 14
J gene: TRBJ2-1
V gene: TRBV6-5

CDR3 protein: CATSSPAEGLNEKLFF
CDR3 DNA: TGTGCCACCAGCAGCCCCGCTGAGGGGTTAAATGAAAAACTGTTTTTT
D gene: NA
clone size: few
CDR3 length: 16
J gene: TRBJ1-4
V gene: TRBV15

CDR3 protein: CTSSQDSLTPGETQYF
CDR3 DNA: TGCACCAGCAGCCAAGATTCACTAACCCCCGGGGAGACCCAGTACTTC
D gene: NA
clone size: NA
CDR3 length: 16
J gene: TRBJ2-5
V gene: TRBV1

CDR3 protein: CASTQTRALGSPLHF
CDR3 DNA: TGTGCCAGCACCCAAACACGGGCTTTAGGTTCACCCCTCCACTTT
D gene: NA
clone size: few
CDR3 length: 15
J gene: TRBJ1-6
V gene: TRBV11-2

CDR3 protein: CAATPGGQENIQYF
CDR3 DNA: TGTGCCGCAACCCCCGGGGGACAGGAGAACATTCAGTACTTC
D gene: TRBD1
clone size: once
CDR3 length: 14
J gene: TRBJ2-4
V gene: TRBV6-1

CDR3 protein: CASSSGRGLLRSNQPQHF
CDR3 DNA: TGTGCCTCATCCTCGGGCAGGGGCCTTTTACGTAGCAATCAGCCCCAGCATTTT
D gene: NA
clone size: NA
CDR3 length: 18
J gene: TRBJ1-5
V gene: TRBV19

CDR3 protein: CAWSGNTGDEKLFF
CDR3 DNA: TGTGCCTGGAGTGGGAACACAGGGGATGAAAAACTGTTTTTT
D gene: TRBD1
clone size: NA
CDR3 length: 14
J gene: TRBJ1-4
V gene: TRBV30

CDR3 protein: CASSVATVVSEQFF
CDR3 DNA: TGTGCCAGCAGCGTAGCTACAGTTGTCAGCGAGCAGTTCTTC
D gene: NA
clone size: NA
CDR3 length: 14
J gene: TRBJ2-1
V gene: TRBV9

CDR3 protein: CASSRTEGSTDTQYF
CDR3 DNA: TGTGCCAGCAGCCGCACTGAGGGGAGCACAGATACGCAGTATTTT
D gene: NA
clone size: few
CDR3 length: 15
J gene: TRBJ2-3
V gene: TRBV11-1

CDR3 protein: CASSGYRGGETQYF
CDR3 DNA: TGCGCCAGCAGCGGATACAGGGGCGGCGAGACCCAGTACTTC
D gene: TRBD1
clone size: NA
CDR3 length: 14
J gene: TRBJ2-5
V gene: TRBV5-1

CDR3 protein: CASREGRGSYNSPLHF
CDR3 DNA: TGCGCCAGCAGGGAGGGCAGGGGGTCCTATAATTCACCCCTCCACTTT
D gene: TRBD1
clone size: few
CDR3 length: 16
J gene: TRBJ1-6
V gene: TRBV5-1

CDR3 protein: CASSDRDAKQYF
CDR3 DNA: TGTGCCAGCAGTGACCGGGACGCAAAGCAGTACTTC
D gene: NA
clone size: NA
CDR3 length: 12
J gene: TRBJ2-7
V gene: TRBV2

CDR3 protein: CASSTRGSSYNEQFF
CDR3 DNA: TGTGCCAGCAGCACCAGGGGTAGCTCCTACAATGAGCAGTTCTTC
D gene: NA
clone size: NA
CDR3 length: 15
J gene: TRBJ2-1
V gene: TRBV7-8

CDR3 protein: CASSPSQRGGLNTQYF
CDR3 DNA: TGTGCCAGCAGCCCCTCTCAGCGGGGGGGCCTGAATACGCAGTATTTT
D gene: TRBD2
clone size: NA
CDR3 length: 16
J gene: TRBJ2-3
V gene: TRBV11-2

CDR3 protein: CASSRMREVQGRYEQYF
CDR3 DNA: TGTGCCAGCAGCCGCATGAGAGAGGTCCAGGGTCGGTACGAGCAGTACTTC
D gene: NA
clone size: NA
CDR3 length: 17
J gene: TRBJ2-7
V gene: TRBV21-1

CDR3 protein: CASSRGPGIDRRSGELFF
CDR3 DNA: TGCGCCAGCAGCAGGGGGCCGGGTATTGATCGTCGTTCCGGGGAGCTGTTTTTT
D gene: TRBD1
clone size: once
CDR3 length: 18
J gene: TRBJ2-2
V gene: TRBV5-1

CDR3 protein: CATPSIPGSEEKLFF
CDR3 DNA: TGTGCCACCCCCTCCATCCCAGGGTCGGAAGAAAAACTGTTTTTT
D gene: NA
clone size: NA
CDR3 length: 15
J gene: TRBJ1-4
V gene: TRBV6-4

CDR3 protein: CASTTEGYKQYF
CDR3 DNA: TGTGCCAGCACCACCGAAGGTTACAAGCAGTACTTC
D gene: NA
clone size: NA
CDR3 length: 12
J gene: TRBJ2-7
V gene: TRBV2

CDR3 protein: CASSGGDSLYNSPLHF
CDR3 DNA: TGTGCCAGCTCCGGCGGGGACAGCCTCTATAATTCACCCCTCCACTTT
D gene: TRBD1
clone size: NA
CDR3 length: 16
J gene: TRBJ1-6
V gene: TRBV28

CDR3 protein: CASSSLKVGYTF
CDR3 DNA: TGTGCCAGCAGCTCCCTAAAGGTTGGCTACACCTTC
D gene: NA
clone size: NA
CDR3 length: 12
J gene: TRBJ1-2
V gene: TRBV7-9

CDR3 protein: CASSVGVASNQPQHF
CDR3 DNA: TGTGCCAGCAGCGTTGGGGTCGCTAGCAATCAGCCCCAGCATTTT
D gene: NA
clone size: NA
CDR3 length: 15
J gene: TRBJ1-5
V gene: TRBV11-2

CDR3 protein: CASSLGARGGNQPQHF
CDR3 DNA: TGTGCCAGCAGCTTAGGGGCCAGAGGGGGCAATCAGCCCCAGCATTTT
D gene: NA
clone size: once
CDR3 length: 16
J gene: TRBJ1-5
V gene: TRBV7-8

CDR3 protein: CASSTSDRDNGYTF
CDR3 DNA: TGTGCCAGCTCAACTTCCGACAGGGACAATGGCTACACCTTC
D gene: TRBD1
clone size: NA
CDR3 length: 14
J gene: TRBJ1-2
V gene: TRBV18

CDR3 protein: CASSLEGPGSGANVLTF
CDR3 DNA: TGTGCCAGCAGCTTAGAAGGCCCAGGTTCTGGGGCCAACGTCCTGACTTTC
D gene: NA
clone size: NA
CDR3 length: 17
J gene: TRBJ2-6
V gene: TRBV7-3

CDR3 protein: CASTRRGFGVIQAFF
CDR3 DNA: TGTGCCAGCACCCGGCGAGGGTTCGGTGTTATACAAGCTTTCTTT
D gene: NA
clone size: NA
CDR3 length: 15
J gene: TRBJ1-1
V gene: TRBV5-6

CDR3 protein: CASSARDSSHYGYTF
CDR3 DNA: TGTGCCAGTAGTGCCCGGGACAGCTCGCACTATGGCTACACCTTC
D gene: TRBD1
clone size: NA
CDR3 length: 15
J gene: TRBJ1-2
V gene: TRBV19

CDR3 protein: CASSLGLRGGLGDTQYF
CDR3 DNA: TGTGCCAGCAGCTTAGGTTTGCGGGGGGGCCTCGGAGATACGCAGTATTTT
D gene: TRBD2
clone size: NA
CDR3 length: 17
J gene: TRBJ2-3
V gene: TRBV11-3

CDR3 protein: CASRATGWTDTQYF
CDR3 DNA: TGTGCCAGCAGGGCGACGGGGTGGACAGATACGCAGTATTTT
D gene: NA
clone size: once
CDR3 length: 14
J gene: TRBJ2-3
V gene: TRBV9

CDR3 protein: CASSQGFLVVDNEQFF
CDR3 DNA: TGCGCCAGCAGCCAAGGGTTCCTAGTCGTTGACAATGAGCAGTTCTTC
D gene: NA
clone size: NA
CDR3 length: 16
J gene: TRBJ2-1
V gene: TRBV4-1

CDR3 protein: CASSQPGTPEAFF
CDR3 DNA: TGTGCCAGCAGCCAGCCCGGGACTCCTGAAGCTTTCTTT
D gene: NA
clone size: NA
CDR3 length: 13
J gene: TRBJ1-1
V gene: TRBV7-2

CDR3 protein: CASSPGQPHSGNTIYF
CDR3 DNA: TGTGCCAGCTCACCAGGTCAGCCCCACTCTGGAAACACCATATATTTT
D gene: NA
clone size: NA
CDR3 length: 16
J gene: TRBJ1-3
V gene: TRBV18

CDR3 protein: CASSIGLSGLGEQFF
CDR3 DNA: TGTGCCAGCAGCATTGGACTAAGCGGTTTGGGTGAGCAGTTCTTC
D gene: NA
clone size: NA
CDR3 length: 15
J gene: TRBJ2-1
V gene: TRBV9

CDR3 protein: CASSPRTGIAEQYF
CDR3 DNA: TGCGCCAGCAGCCCCCGGACGGGGATCGCCGAGCAGTACTTC
D gene: NA
clone size: NA
CDR3 length: 14
J gene: TRBJ2-7
V gene: TRBV5-1